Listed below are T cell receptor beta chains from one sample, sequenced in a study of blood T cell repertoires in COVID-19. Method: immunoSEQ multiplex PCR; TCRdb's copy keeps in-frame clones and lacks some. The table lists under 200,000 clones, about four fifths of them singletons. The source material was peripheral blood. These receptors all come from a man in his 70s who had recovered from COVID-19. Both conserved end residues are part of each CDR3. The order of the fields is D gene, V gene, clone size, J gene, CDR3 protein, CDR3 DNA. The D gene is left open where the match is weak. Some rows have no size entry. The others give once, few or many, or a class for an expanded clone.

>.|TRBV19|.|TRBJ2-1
CASRGSSVPGNEQFF
TGTGCCAGTAGGGGCTCTAGCGTCCCAGGGAATGAGCAGTTCTTC
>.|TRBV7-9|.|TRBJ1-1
CASSLVHSAMNTEAFF
TGTGCCAGCAGCTTAGTTCACAGTGCTATGAACACTGAAGCTTTCTTT
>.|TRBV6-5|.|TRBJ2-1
CASSYGSSSLGNEQFF
TGTGCCAGCAGTTACGGGAGTAGCTCACTGGGGAATGAGCAGTTCTTC
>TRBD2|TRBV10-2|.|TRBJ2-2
CASSEGQREGRGTGELFF
TGCGCCAGCAGTGAGGGTCAGCGGGAGGGCCGGGGCACCGGGGAGCTGTTTTTT
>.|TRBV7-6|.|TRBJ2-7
CASSHGGRGSYEQYF
TGTGCCAGCAGCCACGGGGGGCGGGGCTCCTACGAGCAGTACTTC
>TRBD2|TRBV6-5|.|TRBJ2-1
CASSPPSGSVNEQFF
TGTGCCAGCAGCCCCCCTAGCGGGAGTGTAAATGAGCAGTTCTTC
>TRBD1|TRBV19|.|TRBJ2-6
CASSPRTGLVSGANVLTF
TGTGCCAGTAGTCCCCGGACAGGGCTCGTCTCTGGGGCCAACGTCCTGACTTTC
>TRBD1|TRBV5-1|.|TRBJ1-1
CASTLGTGGNEAFF
TGCGCCAGCACCTTGGGTACAGGGGGCAATGAAGCTTTCTTT
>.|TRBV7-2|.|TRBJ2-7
CASSLARIGDGYEQYF
TGTGCCAGCAGCTTAGCGCGAATCGGGGATGGCTACGAGCAGTACTTC
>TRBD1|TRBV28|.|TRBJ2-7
CASSPGTGEGQRYF
TGTGCCAGCAGCCCTGGGACAGGAGAAGGCCAACGGTACTTC
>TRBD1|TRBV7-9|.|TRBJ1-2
CASSSGTGSYGYTF
TGTGCCAGCAGCTCAGGGACAGGGAGCTATGGCTACACCTTC
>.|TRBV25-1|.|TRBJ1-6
CASSEFGGGDNSPLHF
TGTGCCAGCAGTGAATTTGGCGGGGGCGACAATTCACCCCTCCACTTT
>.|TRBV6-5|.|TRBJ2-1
CASSYKGGGNNEQFF
TGTGCCAGCAGTTACAAAGGCGGGGGCAACAATGAGCAGTTCTTC
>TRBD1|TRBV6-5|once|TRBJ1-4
CASSLDRGNEKLFF
TGTGCCAGCAGCCTGGACAGGGGGAATGAAAAACTGTTTTTT
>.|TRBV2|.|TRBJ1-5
CASREQVPNQPQHF
TGTGCCAGCAGGGAACAGGTTCCGAATCAGCCCCAGCATTTT
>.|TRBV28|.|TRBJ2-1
CASGGGTYNEQFF
TGTGCCAGCGGCGGCGGGACTTACAATGAGCAGTTCTTC
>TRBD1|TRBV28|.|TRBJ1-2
CASSTGTGGSVYGYTF
TGTGCCAGCAGTACCGGGACAGGGGGCTCGGTCTATGGCTACACCTTC
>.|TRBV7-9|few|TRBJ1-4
CASSPGRANEKLFF
TGTGCCAGCAGCCCCGGCAGGGCGAATGAAAAACTGTTTTTT
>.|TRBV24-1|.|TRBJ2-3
CATSDMSDTQYF
TGTGCCACCAGTGATATGTCGGATACGCAGTATTTT
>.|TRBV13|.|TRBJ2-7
CASSQAGLYEQYF
TGTGCCAGCAGCCAGGCGGGGCTCTACGAGCAGTACTTC